The clone carrying this TCR beta chain occurred a few times. TCRdb redid the calling of the 5' RACE reads with MiXCR, one entry per CDR3 protein. The sample carries approximately 410,000 distinct CDR3 sequences, under 25% recorded once. The data belong to a study of T-cell memory formation after mild COVID-19. This CDR3 region has 16 residues. With V trimmed by 5 bases and J by 0 bases, 10 bases remained unmatched. This clonotype was sampled from an adult woman who had mild COVID-19 (a few samples of this study predate the infection). Cell type and time point are not known. This chain links TRBV12-3 or TRBV12-4 with TRBJ2-7; TRBD1 matches 7 bases. The specimen sequenced was PBMCs or a T cell subset sorted from them (not recorded which). CDR3 coding DNA: TGTGCCAGCAGTCATATTGGGACAGCCACCTCCTACGAGCAGTACTTC. Translated, it gives CASSHIGTATSYEQYF.